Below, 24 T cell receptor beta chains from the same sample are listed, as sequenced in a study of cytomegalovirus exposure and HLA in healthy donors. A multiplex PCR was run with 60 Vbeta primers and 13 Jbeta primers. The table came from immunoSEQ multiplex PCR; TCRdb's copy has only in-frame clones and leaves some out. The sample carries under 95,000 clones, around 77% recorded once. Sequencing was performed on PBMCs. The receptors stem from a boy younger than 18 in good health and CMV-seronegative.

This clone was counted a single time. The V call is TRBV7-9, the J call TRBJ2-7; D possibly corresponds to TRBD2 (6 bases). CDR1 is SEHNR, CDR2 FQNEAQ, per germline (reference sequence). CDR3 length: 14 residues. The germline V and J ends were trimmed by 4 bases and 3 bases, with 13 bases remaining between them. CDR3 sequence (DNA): TGTGCCAGCAGCTCCGGGACTCTGCGCTACGAGCAGTACTTC. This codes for CASSSGTLRYEQYF.

CDR3 protein: CASSLDILNQPQHF. The CDR3 DNA reads TGTGCCAGCAGCCTCGACATCCTCAATCAGCCCCAGCATTTT. The rearrangement joins TRBV28 to TRBJ1-5; unclear D gene. The ends were cut back, 6 bases at V and 3 bases at J, with 12 bases in the middle. This CDR3 is built from 14 residues. CDR1 and CDR2 from the germline V gene are MDHEN and SYDVKM.

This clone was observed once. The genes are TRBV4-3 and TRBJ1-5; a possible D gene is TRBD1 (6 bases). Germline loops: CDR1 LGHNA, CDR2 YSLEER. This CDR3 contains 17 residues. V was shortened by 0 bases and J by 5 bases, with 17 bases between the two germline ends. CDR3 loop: CASSQDPPGTGHQPQHF. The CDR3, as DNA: TGCGCCAGCAGCCAAGATCCACCGGGTACAGGGCATCAGCCCCAGCATTTT.

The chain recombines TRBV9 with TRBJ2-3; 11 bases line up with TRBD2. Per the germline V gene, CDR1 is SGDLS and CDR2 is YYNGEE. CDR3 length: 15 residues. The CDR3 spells CATQPGLADTDTQYF. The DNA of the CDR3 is TGTGCTACCCAGCCGGGACTAGCGGACACAGATACGCAGTATTTT. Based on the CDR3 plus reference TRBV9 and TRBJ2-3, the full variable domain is DSGVTQTPKHLITATGQRVTLRCSPRSGDLSVYWYQQSLDQGLQFLIQYYNGEERAKGNILERFSAQQFPDLHSELNLSSLELGDSALYFCATQPGLADTDTQYFGPGTRLTVL.

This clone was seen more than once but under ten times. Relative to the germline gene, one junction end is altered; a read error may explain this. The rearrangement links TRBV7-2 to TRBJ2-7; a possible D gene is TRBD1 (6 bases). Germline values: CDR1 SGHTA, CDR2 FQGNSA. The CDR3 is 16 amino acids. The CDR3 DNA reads TGTGCCATCAGCCTAGGATGGGGGCGGCCCGCCTACGAGCAGTACTTC. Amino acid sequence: CAISLGWGRPAYEQYF.

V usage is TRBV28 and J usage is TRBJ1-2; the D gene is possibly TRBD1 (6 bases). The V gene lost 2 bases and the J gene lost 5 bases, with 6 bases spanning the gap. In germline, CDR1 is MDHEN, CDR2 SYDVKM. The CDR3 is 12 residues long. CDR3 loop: CASSLRGYGYTF. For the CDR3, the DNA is TGTGCCAGCAGTTTAAGGGGGTATGGCTACACCTTC.

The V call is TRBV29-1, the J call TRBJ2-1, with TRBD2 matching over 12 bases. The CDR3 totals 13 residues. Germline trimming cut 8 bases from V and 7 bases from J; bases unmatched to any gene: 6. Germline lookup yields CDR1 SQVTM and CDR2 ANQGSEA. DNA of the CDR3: TGCAGCACCCGACTAGCGGGAGTGAATGAGCAGTTCTTC. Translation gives CSTRLAGVNEQFF.

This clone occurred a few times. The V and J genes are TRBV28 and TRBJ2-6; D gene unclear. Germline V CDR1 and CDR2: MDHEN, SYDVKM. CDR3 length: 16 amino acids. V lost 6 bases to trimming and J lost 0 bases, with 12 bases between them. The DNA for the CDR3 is TGTGCCAGCAGGCCTGCCCCCAGCTCTGGGGCCAACGTCCTGACTTTC. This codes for CASRPAPSSGANVLTF.

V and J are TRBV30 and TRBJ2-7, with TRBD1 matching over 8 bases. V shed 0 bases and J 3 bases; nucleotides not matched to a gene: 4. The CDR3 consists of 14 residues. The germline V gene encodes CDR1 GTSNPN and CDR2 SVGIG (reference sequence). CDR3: CAWSVQGAGYEQYF. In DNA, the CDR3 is TGTGCCTGGAGTGTCCAGGGGGCGGGCTACGAGCAGTACTTC.

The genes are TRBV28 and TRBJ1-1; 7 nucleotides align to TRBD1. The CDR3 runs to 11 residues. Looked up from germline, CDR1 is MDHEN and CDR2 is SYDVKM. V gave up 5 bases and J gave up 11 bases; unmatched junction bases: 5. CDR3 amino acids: CASSPDRAAFF. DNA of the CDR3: TGTGCCAGCAGTCCCGACAGGGCGGCTTTCTTT.

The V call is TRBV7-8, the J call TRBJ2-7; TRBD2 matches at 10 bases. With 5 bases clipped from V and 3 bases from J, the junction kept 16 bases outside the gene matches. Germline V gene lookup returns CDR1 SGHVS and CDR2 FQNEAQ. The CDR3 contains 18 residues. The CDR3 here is CASSLGTMTSGLIYEQYF. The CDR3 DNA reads TGTGCCAGCAGCCTAGGGACGATGACTAGCGGGTTAATCTACGAGCAGTACTTC.

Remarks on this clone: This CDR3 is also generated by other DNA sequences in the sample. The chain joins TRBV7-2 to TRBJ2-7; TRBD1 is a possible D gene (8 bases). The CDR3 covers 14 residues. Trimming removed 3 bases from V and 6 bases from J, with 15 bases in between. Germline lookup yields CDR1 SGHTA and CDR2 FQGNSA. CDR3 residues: CASSFGQGGFEQYF. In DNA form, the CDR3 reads TGTGCCAGCAGCTTTGGACAGGGAGGGTTCGAGCAGTACTTC.

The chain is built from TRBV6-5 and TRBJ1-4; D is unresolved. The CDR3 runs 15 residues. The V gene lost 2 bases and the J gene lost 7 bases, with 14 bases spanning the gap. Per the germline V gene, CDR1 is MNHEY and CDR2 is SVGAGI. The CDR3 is CASSYGLSASEKLFF. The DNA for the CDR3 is TGTGCCAGCAGTTACGGTTTATCCGCGAGTGAAAAACTGTTTTTT.

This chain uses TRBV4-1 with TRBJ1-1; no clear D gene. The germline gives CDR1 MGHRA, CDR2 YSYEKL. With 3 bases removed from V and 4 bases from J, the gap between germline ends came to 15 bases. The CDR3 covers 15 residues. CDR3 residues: CASSHHLDGSTEAFF. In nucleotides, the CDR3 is TGCGCCAGCAGCCACCACCTCGACGGGAGCACTGAAGCTTTCTTT.

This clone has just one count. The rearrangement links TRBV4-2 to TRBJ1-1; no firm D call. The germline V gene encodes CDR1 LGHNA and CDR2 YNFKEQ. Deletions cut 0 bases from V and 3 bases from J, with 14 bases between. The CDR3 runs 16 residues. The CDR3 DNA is TGTGCCAGCAGCCAAGACCACAGTGCGAGGGACACTGAAGCTTTCTTT. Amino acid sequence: CASSQDHSARDTEAFF.

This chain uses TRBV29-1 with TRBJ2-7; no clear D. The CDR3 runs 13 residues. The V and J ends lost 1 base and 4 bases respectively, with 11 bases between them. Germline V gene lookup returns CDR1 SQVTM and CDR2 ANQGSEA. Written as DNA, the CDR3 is TGCAGCGTTGAAGGGGCCGGAACTTACGAGCAGTACTTC. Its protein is CSVEGAGTYEQYF.

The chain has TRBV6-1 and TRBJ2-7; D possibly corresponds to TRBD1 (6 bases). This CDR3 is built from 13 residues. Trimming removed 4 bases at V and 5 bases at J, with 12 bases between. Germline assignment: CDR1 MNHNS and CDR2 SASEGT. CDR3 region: CASSVRTADEQYF. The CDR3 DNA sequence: TGTGCCAGCAGTGTCAGGACAGCGGACGAGCAGTACTTC.

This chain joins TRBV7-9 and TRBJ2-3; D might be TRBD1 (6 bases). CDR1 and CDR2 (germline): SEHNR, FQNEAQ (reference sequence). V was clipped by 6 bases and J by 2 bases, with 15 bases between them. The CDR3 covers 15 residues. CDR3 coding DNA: TGTGCCAGCAGTTTACATGGGGACAACACAGATACGCAGTATTTT. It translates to CASSLHGDNTDTQYF.

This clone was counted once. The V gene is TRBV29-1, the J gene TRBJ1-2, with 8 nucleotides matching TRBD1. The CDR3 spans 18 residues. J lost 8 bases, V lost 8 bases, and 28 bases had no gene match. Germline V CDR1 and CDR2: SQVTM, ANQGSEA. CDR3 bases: TGCAGCTGTACCCAGACGCCGGGACAGGACTTATTTCAGGGGGGCTACACCTTC. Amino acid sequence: CSCTQTPGQDLFQGGYTF.

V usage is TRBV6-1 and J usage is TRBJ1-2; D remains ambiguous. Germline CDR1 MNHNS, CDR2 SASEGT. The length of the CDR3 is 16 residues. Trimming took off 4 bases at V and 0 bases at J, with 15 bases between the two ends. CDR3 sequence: CASSVDWQRPNYGYTF. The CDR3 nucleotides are TGTGCCAGCAGTGTTGACTGGCAGAGGCCTAACTATGGCTACACCTTC.

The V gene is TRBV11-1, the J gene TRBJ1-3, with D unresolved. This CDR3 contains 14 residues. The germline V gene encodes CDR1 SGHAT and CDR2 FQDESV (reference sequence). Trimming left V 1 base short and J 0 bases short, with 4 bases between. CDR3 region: CASSLDNSGNTIYF. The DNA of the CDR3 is TGTGCCAGCAGCTTAGACAACTCTGGAAACACCATATATTTT.

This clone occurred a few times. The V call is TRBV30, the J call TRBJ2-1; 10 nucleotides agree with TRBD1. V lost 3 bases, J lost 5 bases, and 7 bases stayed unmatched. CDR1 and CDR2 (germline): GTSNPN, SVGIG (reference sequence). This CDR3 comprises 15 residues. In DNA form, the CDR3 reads TGTGCCTGGAGGGGGGACAGGGGAACCAACAATGAGCAGTTCTTC. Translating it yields CAWRGDRGTNNEQFF.

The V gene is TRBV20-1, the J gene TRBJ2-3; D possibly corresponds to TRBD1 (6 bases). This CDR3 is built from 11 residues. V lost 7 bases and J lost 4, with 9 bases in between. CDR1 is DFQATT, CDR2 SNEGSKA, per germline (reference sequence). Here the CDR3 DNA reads TGCAGTGTTCAGGGGCCAGATACGCAGTATTTT. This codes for CSVQGPDTQYF.

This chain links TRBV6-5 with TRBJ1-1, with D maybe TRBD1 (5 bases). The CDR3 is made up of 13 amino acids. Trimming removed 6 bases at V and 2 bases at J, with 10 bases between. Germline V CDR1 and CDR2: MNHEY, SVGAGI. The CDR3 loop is CASREDINTEAFF. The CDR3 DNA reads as TGTGCCAGCAGAGAGGACATTAACACTGAAGCTTTCTTT.